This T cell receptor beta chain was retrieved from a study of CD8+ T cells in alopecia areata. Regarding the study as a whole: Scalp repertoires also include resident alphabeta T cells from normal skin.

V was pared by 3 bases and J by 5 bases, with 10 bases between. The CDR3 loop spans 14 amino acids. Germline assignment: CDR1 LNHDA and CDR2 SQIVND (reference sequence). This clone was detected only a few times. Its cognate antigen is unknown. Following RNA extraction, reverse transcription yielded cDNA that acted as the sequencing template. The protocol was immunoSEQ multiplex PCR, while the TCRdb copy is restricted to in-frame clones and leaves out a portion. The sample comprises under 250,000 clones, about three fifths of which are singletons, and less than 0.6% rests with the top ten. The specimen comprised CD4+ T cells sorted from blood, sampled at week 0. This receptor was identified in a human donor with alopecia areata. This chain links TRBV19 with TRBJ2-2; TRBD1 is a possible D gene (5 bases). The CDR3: CASSIAGRTGELFF. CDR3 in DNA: TGTGCCAGTAGTATCGCAGGGCGGACCGGGGAGCTGTTTTTT. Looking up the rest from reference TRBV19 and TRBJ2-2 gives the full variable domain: DGGITQSPKYLFRKEGQNVTLSCEQNLNHDAMYWYRQDPGQGLRLIYYSQIVNDFQKGDIAEGYSVSREKKESFPLTVTSAQKNPTAFYLCASSIAGRTGELFFGEGSRLTVL.